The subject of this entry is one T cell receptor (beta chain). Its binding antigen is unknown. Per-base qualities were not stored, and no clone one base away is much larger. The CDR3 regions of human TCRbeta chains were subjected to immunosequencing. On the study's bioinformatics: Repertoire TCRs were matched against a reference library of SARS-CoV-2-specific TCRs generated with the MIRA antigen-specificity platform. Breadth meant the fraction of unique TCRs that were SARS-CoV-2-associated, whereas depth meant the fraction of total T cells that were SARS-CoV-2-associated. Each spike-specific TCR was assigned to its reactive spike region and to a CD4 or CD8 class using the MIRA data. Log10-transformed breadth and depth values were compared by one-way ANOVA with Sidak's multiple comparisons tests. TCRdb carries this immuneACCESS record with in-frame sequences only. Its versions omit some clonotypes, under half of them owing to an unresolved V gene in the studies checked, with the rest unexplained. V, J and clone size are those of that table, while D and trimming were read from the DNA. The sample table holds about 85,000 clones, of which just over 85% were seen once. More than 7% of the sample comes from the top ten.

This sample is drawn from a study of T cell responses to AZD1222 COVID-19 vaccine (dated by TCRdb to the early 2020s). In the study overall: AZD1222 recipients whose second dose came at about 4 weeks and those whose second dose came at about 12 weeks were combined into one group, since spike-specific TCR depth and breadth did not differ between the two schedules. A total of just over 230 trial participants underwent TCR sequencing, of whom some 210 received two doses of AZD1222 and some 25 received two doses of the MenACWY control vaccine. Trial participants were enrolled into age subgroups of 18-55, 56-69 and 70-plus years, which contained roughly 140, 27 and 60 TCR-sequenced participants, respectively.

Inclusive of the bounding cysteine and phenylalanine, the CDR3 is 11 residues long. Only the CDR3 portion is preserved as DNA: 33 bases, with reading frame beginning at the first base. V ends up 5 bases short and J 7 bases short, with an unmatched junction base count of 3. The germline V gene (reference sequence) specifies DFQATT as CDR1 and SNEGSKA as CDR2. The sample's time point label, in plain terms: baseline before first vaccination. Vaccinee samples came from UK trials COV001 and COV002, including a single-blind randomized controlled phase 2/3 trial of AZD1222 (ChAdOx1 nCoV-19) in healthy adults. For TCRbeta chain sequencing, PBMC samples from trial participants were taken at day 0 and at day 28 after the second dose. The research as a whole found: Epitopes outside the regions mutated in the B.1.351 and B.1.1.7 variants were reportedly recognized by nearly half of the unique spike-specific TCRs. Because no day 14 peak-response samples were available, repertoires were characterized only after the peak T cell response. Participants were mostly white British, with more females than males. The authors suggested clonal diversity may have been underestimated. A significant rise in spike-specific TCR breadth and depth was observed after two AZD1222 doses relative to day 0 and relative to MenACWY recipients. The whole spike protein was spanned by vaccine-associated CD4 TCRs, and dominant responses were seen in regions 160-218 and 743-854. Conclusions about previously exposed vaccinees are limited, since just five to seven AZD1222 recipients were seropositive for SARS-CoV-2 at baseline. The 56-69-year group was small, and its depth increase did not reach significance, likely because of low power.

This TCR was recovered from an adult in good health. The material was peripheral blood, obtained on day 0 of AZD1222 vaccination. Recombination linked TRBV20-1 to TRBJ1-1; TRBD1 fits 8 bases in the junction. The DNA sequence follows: TGCAGTGCTCGACAGGGGATTGAAGCTTTCTTT. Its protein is CSARQGIEAFF.